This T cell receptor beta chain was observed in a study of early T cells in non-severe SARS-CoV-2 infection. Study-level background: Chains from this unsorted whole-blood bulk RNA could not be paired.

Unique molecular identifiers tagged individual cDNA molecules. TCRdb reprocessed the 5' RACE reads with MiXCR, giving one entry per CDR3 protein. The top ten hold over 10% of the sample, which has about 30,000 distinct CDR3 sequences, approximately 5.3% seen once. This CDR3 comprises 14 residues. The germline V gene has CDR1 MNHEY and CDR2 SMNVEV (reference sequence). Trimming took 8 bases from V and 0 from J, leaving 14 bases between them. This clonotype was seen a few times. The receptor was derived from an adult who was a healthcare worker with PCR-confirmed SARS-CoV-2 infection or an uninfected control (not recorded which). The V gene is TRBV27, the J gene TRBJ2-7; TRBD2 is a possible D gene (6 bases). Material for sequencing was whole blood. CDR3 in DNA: TGTGCCAGCGGTTCTTTGGGGGGCTCCTACGAGCAGTACTTC. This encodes CASGSLGGSYEQYF.